The 5 T cell receptor beta chains below come from one sample, sequenced in a study of control samples from healthy donors and cancer patients. Only in-frame clones appear in the TCRdb table, and some are missing; sequencing was by immunoSEQ multiplex PCR. The sample consists of some 76,000 clones, nearly 90% of them appearing once. Sequencing input: PBMCs. These receptors came from a man in his sixties with lung cancer.

The chain has TRBV5-6 and TRBJ1-2; D uncertain. Germline V gives CDR1 SGHDT, CDR2 YYEEEE. The V end was cut by 0 bases, the J end by 8 bases, with 11 bases between. The CDR3 runs 13 residues. Written as DNA, the CDR3 is TGTGCCAGCAGCTTGGGCGGGGTTGCGGGCTACACCTTC. Protein sequence: CASSLGGVAGYTF.

This clone was seen just once. The chain joins TRBV30 to TRBJ1-1; D is possibly TRBD1 (6 bases). This CDR3 region has 14 residues. The germline CDR1 and CDR2 sequences are GTSNPN and SVGIG (reference sequence). Trimming took off 0 bases at V and 7 bases at J, with 15 bases between the two ends. CDR3 nucleotide sequence: TGTGCCTGGAGTGTATCAGGGGAGTGGGGTGAAGCTTTCTTT. It codes for CAWSVSGEWGEAFF.

The chain recombines TRBV5-6 with TRBJ1-4; D is possibly TRBD1 (6 bases). Trimming shortened V by 0 bases and J by 3 bases, and 12 bases separated the two germline ends. CDR3 length equals 16 residues. Germline V gene lookup returns CDR1 SGHDT and CDR2 YYEEEE. CDR3 coding DNA: TGTGCCAGCAGCTTGGCCGCAGGGGCTGCTAATGAAAAACTGTTTTTT. Protein product: CASSLAAGAANEKLFF.

As concerns this clone: One end of the junction does not line up with germline, which may come from a read error. The rearrangement links TRBV3-1 (or the pseudogene TRBV3-2) to TRBJ2-7; 9 bases are a match to TRBD2. From germline, CDR1 is LGHDT and CDR2 YNNKEL (reference sequence). The CDR3 is made up of 13 amino acids. CDR3 residues: CASSQGQAGGLFF. The CDR3 nucleotides are TGTGCCAGCAGCCAAGGGCAAGCGGGGGGACTTTTCTTC.

The rearrangement uses TRBV11-2 and TRBJ2-7; tentatively, D is TRBD2 (6 bases). V was trimmed by 5 bases and J by 0 bases, leaving 11 bases between them. Germline CDR1 reads SGHAT; CDR2 reads FQNNGV. CDR3 length: 14 amino acids. The CDR3 DNA reads TGTGCCAGCAGCCCGGGAGTTAGCTCCTACGAGCAGTACTTC. Translating it yields CASSPGVSSYEQYF.